The 23 T cell receptor beta chains below come from one sample, sequenced in a study of shared clonotypes between healthy human individuals. Here immunoSEQ multiplex PCR was the method, and the copy in TCRdb shows in-frame clones only, minus some. The sample shows roughly 2.1 million clones, about 93% of them seen only once. As defined, naive CD8 cells were CD45RO-negative and positively selected for CCR7, with terminally differentiated effector memory CD45RA+ cells excluded. The sequencing sample was made of naive CD8+ T cells from PBMCs. These TCRs come from a man aged 18-30 years in good health. Some clones in this sample may be carry-over from other donors' samples.

The V gene is TRBV9, the J gene TRBJ2-1; D is undetermined. Germline CDR1 reads SGDLS; CDR2 reads YYNGEE. Trimming removed 0 bases at V and 8 bases at J, with 12 bases between. The CDR3 loop spans 14 amino acids. The CDR3 sequence is CASSVAGLVHEQFF. CDR3 DNA sequence: TGTGCCAGCAGCGTAGCCGGCCTAGTTCATGAGCAGTTCTTC.

A word on this clone: This may arise from a read error, as a much more abundant clone is one base away. This specimen includes other DNA sequences encoding the same CDR3. The gene calls are TRBV7-9 and TRBJ2-5; D call uncertain. The end of the DNA is better explained by TRBJ2-7, so the J call may be wrong. Germline CDR1 and CDR2: SEHNR and FQNEAQ (reference sequence). The CDR3 has 11 amino acids. CDR3 DNA sequence: TGTGCCAGCAGCTTAGCGGGCGAGCAGTACTTC. Protein: CASSLAGEQYF.

This sequence joins TRBV5-4 and TRBJ2-5, with TRBD2 matching 11 bases. This CDR3 is built from 15 residues. V lost 4 bases to trimming and J lost 4 bases; unmatched junction nucleotides: 6. The germline gives CDR1 SGHNT, CDR2 YYREEE (reference sequence). CDR3 bases: TGTGCCAGCAGCGGGCCGACTAGCGGGACAGAGACCCAGTACTTC. It is translated as CASSGPTSGTETQYF.

This rearrangement joins TRBV4-2 to TRBJ2-3; weak D call: TRBD1 (6 bases). Looked up from germline, CDR1 is LGHNA and CDR2 is YNFKEQ. The CDR3 contains 14 residues. Deletions cut 1 base from V and 2 bases from J, with 7 bases between. The CDR3 coding sequence is TGTGCCAGCAGCCAAGGGACAGACACAGATACGCAGTATTTT. It codes for CASSQGTDTDTQYF.

The chain employs TRBV27 and TRBJ1-1; a possible D gene is TRBD1 (5 bases). CDR1 is MNHEY, CDR2 SMNVEV, per germline (reference sequence). Trimming left V 7 bases short and J 0 bases short, with 12 bases between. This CDR3 region has 14 residues. CDR3 nucleotide sequence: TGTGCCAGCAAATGGGGCATAATGAACACTGAAGCTTTCTTT. Translation: CASKWGIMNTEAFF.

The chain combines TRBV29-1 with TRBJ1-2; the D is unclear. V was clipped by 1 base and J by 8 bases, with 8 bases between them. CDR3 length equals 11 residues. Germline CDR1 reads SQVTM; CDR2 reads ANQGSEA. The CDR3 DNA is TGCAGCGTTGAAGGCACCAGGGGCTACACCTTC. Encoded protein: CSVEGTRGYTF.

The chain is built from TRBV12-5 and TRBJ1-2, with a weak D call TRBD1 (6 bases). The CDR3 contains 13 residues. With 4 bases removed from V and 4 bases from J, the gap between germline ends came to 10 bases. Germline lookup yields CDR1 LGHNT and CDR2 FRNRAP. DNA of the CDR3: TGTGCTAGTGGTTCACAGGGTTTCTATGGCTACACCTTC. Amino acid sequence: CASGSQGFYGYTF.

The rearrangement links TRBV27 to TRBJ2-1; D gene ambiguous. The germline V and J ends were trimmed by 2 bases and 7 bases, with 15 bases remaining between them. CDR1 is MNHEY and CDR2 is SMNVEV in the germline V gene (reference sequence). This CDR3 has 15 amino acids. The CDR3 protein is CASSLRDHLGNEQFF. The CDR3 nucleotides read TGTGCCAGCAGTTTACGCGACCATCTGGGGAATGAGCAGTTCTTC.

V is TRBV7-9 and J is TRBJ2-1, with 9 bases lining up with TRBD2. This CDR3 has 14 amino acids. The V segment lost 5 bases and the J segment 7 bases; nucleotides outside the gene matches: 6. Germline assignment: CDR1 SEHNR and CDR2 FQNEAQ (reference sequence). The CDR3 is CASSLSGSRNEQFF. The CDR3 DNA follows: TGTGCCAGCAGCCTTAGCGGGAGTCGGAATGAGCAGTTCTTC.

The V call is TRBV4-1, the J call TRBJ2-7; 9 positions match TRBD2. The germline V gene has CDR1 MGHRA and CDR2 YSYEKL. J gave up 1 base and V 3 bases, and 19 bases lay outside the gene matches. CDR3 length: 20 amino acids. CDR3 loop: CASSQSLSLAGSTRSYEQYF. In DNA, the CDR3 is TGCGCCAGCAGCCAGTCCCTATCCCTAGCGGGATCTACCCGTTCCTACGAGCAGTACTTC.

The V and J genes are TRBV7-9 and TRBJ2-5; possible D gene TRBD2, 6 bases. Germline loops: CDR1 SEHNR, CDR2 FQNEAQ (reference sequence). The V gene lost 5 bases and the J gene lost 6 bases, with 13 bases spanning the gap. This CDR3 has 13 amino acids. CDR3 sequence (DNA): TGTGCCAGCAGCCTTAGCGGCGGTCAGACCCAGTACTTC. This translates into CASSLSGGQTQYF.

This clone was seen a single time. The genes are TRBV5-1 and TRBJ2-5; possible D gene TRBD2, 6 bases. This CDR3 is built from 15 residues. The V gene's germline CDR1 is SGHRS and CDR2 YFSETQ. The germline V and J ends were trimmed by 1 base and 1 base, with 11 bases remaining between them. Written as DNA, the CDR3 is TGCGCCAGCAGCTTGTATTTCGGGGGCCAAGAGACCCAGTACTTC. Amino acids: CASSLYFGGQETQYF.

V gene TRBV29-1 combines with J gene TRBJ2-1, with D unresolved. V gave up 4 bases and J gave up 4 bases, with 11 bases separating them. CDR1 and CDR2 (germline): SQVTM, ANQGSEA. This CDR3 spans 13 amino acids. DNA for the CDR3: TGCAGCGTTGCTACGGGTCCATACAATGAGCAGTTCTTC. It is translated as CSVATGPYNEQFF.

The genes are TRBV19 and TRBJ1-5; 7 nucleotides agree with TRBD1. The CDR3 is made up of 15 amino acids. The trim removed 10 bases at V and 6 bases at J, leaving 15 bases unmatched. Per germline, CDR1 LNHDA and CDR2 SQIVND (reference sequence). CDR3 in amino acids: CATNRGQGYFQPQHF. The CDR3 DNA sequence: TGTGCCACAAATAGGGGGCAGGGCTATTTTCAGCCCCAGCATTTT.

V and J are TRBV5-6 and TRBJ2-2; a weak D match, TRBD1 (6 bases). The length of the CDR3 is 15 residues. Germline V gene sequence: CDR1 SGHDT, CDR2 YYEEEE. V gave up 1 base and J gave up 3 bases, with 10 bases separating them. The CDR3 region is CASSLIDRYTGELFF. DNA of the CDR3: TGTGCCAGCAGCTTGATAGACAGGTACACCGGGGAGCTGTTTTTT.

The chain uses TRBV11-3 and TRBJ2-2; no clear D. The V gene lost 1 base and the J gene lost 6 bases, with 9 bases spanning the gap. Germline CDR1 and CDR2: SGHNT and YENEEA. This CDR3 has 14 amino acids. The DNA of the CDR3 is TGTGCCAGCAGCTTAGTACCAGTCCCCGGGGAGCTGTTTTTT. Residues: CASSLVPVPGELFF.

This chain joins TRBV2 and TRBJ2-7; perhaps TRBD2 as D (6 bases). The CDR3 has 14 residues. Trimming cost V 4 bases and J 5 bases, with 15 bases left between them. The germline CDR1 and CDR2 sequences are SNHLY and FYNNEI. The CDR3 reads CASSVGGRSHEQYF. The CDR3 region has the DNA TGTGCCAGCAGTGTTGGGGGGAGGAGCCACGAGCAGTACTTC.

The chain recombines TRBV5-1 with TRBJ1-2, with TRBD1 matching 9 bases. The CDR3 has 14 amino acids. The V gene end was trimmed by 2 bases and the J gene end by 8 bases; junction bases not matched to a gene: 7. The germline V gene has CDR1 SGHRS and CDR2 YFSETQ. The CDR3 here is CASSLETGGNGYTF. The CDR3 bases are TGCGCCAGCAGCTTAGAAACAGGGGGCAACGGCTACACCTTC.

In its sample, this clone was seen once. V gene TRBV28 combines with J gene TRBJ2-7; no definite D call. CDR3 length: 14 residues. Trimming left V 2 bases short and J 3 bases short, with 11 bases between. Germline V CDR1 and CDR2: MDHEN, SYDVKM. The CDR3 sequence is CASSLALLDYEQYF. The CDR3 coding sequence is TGTGCCAGCAGTTTAGCGTTACTGGACTACGAGCAGTACTTC.

This sequence joins TRBV9 and TRBJ2-1; D is unresolved. The CDR3 spans 14 residues. V gave up 0 bases and J gave up 7 bases, with 11 bases separating them. Germline V gene data show CDR1 as SGDLS and CDR2 as YYNGEE. CDR3 nucleotides: TGTGCCAGCAGCGTAGGCAGCTATATAAATGAGCAGTTCTTC. This encodes CASSVGSYINEQFF. Variable domain in full (rest from reference TRBV9 and TRBJ2-1): DSGVTQTPKHLITATGQRVTLRCSPRSGDLSVYWYQQSLDQGLQFLIQYYNGEERAKGNILERFSAQQFPDLHSELNLSSLELGDSALYFCASSVGSYINEQFFGPGTRLTVL.

The chain carries TRBV9 and TRBJ2-1, with TRBD2 matching 13 bases. J was trimmed by 5 bases and V by 3 bases; bases with no gene match: 2. Germline V gene data show CDR1 as SGDLS and CDR2 as YYNGEE. The CDR3 is made up of 15 amino acids. CDR3 protein: CASSGGLAGHNEQFF. The CDR3 nucleotides are TGTGCCAGCAGCGGGGGACTAGCGGGACACAATGAGCAGTTCTTC.

This chain links TRBV9 with TRBJ1-3, with TRBD1 matching over 7 bases. The V and J ends lost 3 bases and 7 bases, in that order; junction bases with no gene match: 10. CDR1 is SGDLS, CDR2 YYNGEE, per germline. This CDR3 has 15 residues. CDR3 DNA: TGTGCCAGCAGCGCCCTCAGAGGGGGCATGAACACCATATATTTT. This codes for CASSALRGGMNTIYF.

V is TRBV5-6 and J is TRBJ2-2; possibly TRBD1 or TRBD2 for D (5 bases each). Germline V gene lookup returns CDR1 SGHDT and CDR2 YYEEEE. The CDR3 is made up of 15 amino acids. V lost 5 bases to trimming and J lost 1 base, with 12 bases between them. The CDR3 region is CASSYRDRNTGELFF. The CDR3 bases are TGTGCCAGCAGTTACCGGGACCGGAACACCGGGGAGCTGTTTTTT. Complete variable domain (other parts from reference TRBV5-6 and TRBJ2-2): DAGVTQSPTHLIKTRGQQVTLRCSPKSGHDTVSWYQQALGQGPQFIFQYYEEEERQRGNFPDRFSGHQFPNYSSELNVNALLLGDSALYLCASSYRDRNTGELFFGEGSRLTVL.